A single sample gave rise to the 3 T cell receptor beta chains below, sequenced in a study of T cells expressing NK-cell markers. TCRdb reprocessed the 5' RACE reads and stores each CDR3 protein as one record, lacking DNA. Its table records 350,000 to 400,000 distinct CDR3 sequences. The sample taken for sequencing was blood T cells: a sorted CD56 or NKG2C T cell subset, CD4+ or CD8+ T cells, or bulk PBMC T cells (not recorded which). The receptors originated from a woman aged 45-65 years in good health.

The genes are TRBV7-6 and TRBJ1-4; lacking DNA, the TRBD1 call made by TCRdb goes unchecked. Germline CDR1 SGHVS, CDR2 FNYEAQ. The length of the CDR3 is 16 residues. CDR3 loop: CASSPYGYQGGEKLFF.

The chain uses TRBV19 and TRBJ2-5; TCRdb picks TRBD2, but there is no DNA to check that call. The CDR3 is made up of 14 amino acids. Germline V lookup: CDR1 LNHDA, CDR2 SQIVND (reference sequence). The CDR3 reads CASRTSGRSETQYF. The variable domain in full, completed from reference TRBV19 and TRBJ2-5, reads DGGITQSPKYLFRKEGQNVTLSCEQNLNHDAMYWYRQDPGQGLRLIYYSQIVNDFQKGDIAEGYSVSREKKESFPLTVTSAQKNPTAFYLCASRTSGRSETQYFGPGTRLLVL.

The chain recombines TRBV12-3 or TRBV12-4 with TRBJ2-1; TCRdb's assignment of TRBD2 cannot be checked, as there is no DNA. The CDR3 is made up of 14 amino acids. The CDR3 is CASSPSRLAREQFF.